The rows below give T cell receptor beta chains drawn from one sample of a study of shared clonotypes between healthy human individuals. Repertoires were generated with immunoSEQ multiplex PCR, while TCRdb's copy carries only in-frame clones and drops some. This table has approximately 1.5 million clones, 95% to 99% appearing once. The specimen was naive CD4+ T cells sorted from blood. The receptors here all came from a young man in good health. Each CDR3 is given with its conserved first and last residue. Fields, in order: D gene, clone size, J gene, V gene, CDR3 length, CDR3 DNA, CDR3 protein. D genes are given only for firm matches. Some rows mark clone size as missing; the rest say once, few, many or name a class of expanded clone.

D gene: NA
clone size: NA
J gene: TRBJ1-1
V gene: TRBV9
CDR3 length: 15
CDR3 DNA: TGTGCCAGCAGCGTAGGAGGCCAGGGGAATACTGAAGCTTTCTTT
CDR3 protein: CASSVGGQGNTEAFF

D gene: NA
clone size: NA
J gene: TRBJ1-5
V gene: TRBV14
CDR3 length: 13
CDR3 DNA: TGTGCCAGCAGCCAACTTCCATATCAGCCCCAGCATTTT
CDR3 protein: CASSQLPYQPQHF

D gene: TRBD1
clone size: NA
J gene: TRBJ2-1
V gene: TRBV15
CDR3 length: 13
CDR3 DNA: TGTGCCACCGACAGGGGGCCGCTCACCTCGCAGTTCTTC
CDR3 protein: CATDRGPLTSQFF

D gene: NA
clone size: NA
J gene: TRBJ2-4
V gene: TRBV6-6
CDR3 length: 16
CDR3 DNA: TGTGCCAGCAGTCGGGCCCGGCTAAGCGGCAAAAACATTCAGTACTTC
CDR3 protein: CASSRARLSGKNIQYF

D gene: NA
clone size: NA
J gene: TRBJ1-1
V gene: TRBV10-2
CDR3 length: 18
CDR3 DNA: TGCGCCAGCAGTGAACCTACTAGGAGGGCGGCCGGGGGCACTGAAGCTTTCTTT
CDR3 protein: CASSEPTRRAAGGTEAFF

D gene: NA
clone size: NA
J gene: TRBJ2-1
V gene: TRBV19
CDR3 length: 13
CDR3 DNA: TGTGCCAGTAACGGGAGAATGGACAATGAGCAGTTCTTC
CDR3 protein: CASNGRMDNEQFF

D gene: TRBD1
clone size: once
J gene: TRBJ2-7
V gene: TRBV7-9
CDR3 length: 15
CDR3 DNA: TGTGCCAGCAGCCCTACGACAGGGACCTTATACGAGCAGTACTTC
CDR3 protein: CASSPTTGTLYEQYF

D gene: NA
clone size: NA
J gene: TRBJ2-2
V gene: TRBV2
CDR3 length: 15
CDR3 DNA: TGTGCCAGCAGTGAAGCGCGGCTAGTGTACGGGGAGCTGTTTTTT
CDR3 protein: CASSEARLVYGELFF

D gene: NA
clone size: NA
J gene: TRBJ1-5
V gene: TRBV29-1
CDR3 length: 13
CDR3 DNA: TGCAGCGTTGCTGGGGATAGCAATCAGCCCCAGCATTTT
CDR3 protein: CSVAGDSNQPQHF

D gene: NA
clone size: NA
J gene: TRBJ1-5
V gene: TRBV28
CDR3 length: 17
CDR3 DNA: TGTGCCAGCAGTTTCTTTCAGGGGTTTGGCGGCAATCAGCCCCAGCATTTT
CDR3 protein: CASSFFQGFGGNQPQHF

D gene: NA
clone size: NA
J gene: TRBJ2-3
V gene: TRBV11-2
CDR3 length: 14
CDR3 DNA: TGTGCCAGCAGCTTATCCGTCGACAGAAAAACGCAGTATTTT
CDR3 protein: CASSLSVDRKTQYF

D gene: TRBD1
clone size: once
J gene: TRBJ1-2
V gene: TRBV5-1
CDR3 length: 17
CDR3 DNA: TGCGCCAGCAGCTACCGGGACAGGGGGCCTGGGGACTATGGCTACACCTTC
CDR3 protein: CASSYRDRGPGDYGYTF

D gene: NA
clone size: NA
J gene: TRBJ2-3
V gene: TRBV5-1
CDR3 length: 16
CDR3 DNA: TGCGCCAGCAGACCCCACTACAGGGAAGGGGCAGATACGCAGTATTTT
CDR3 protein: CASRPHYREGADTQYF

D gene: NA
clone size: NA
J gene: TRBJ1-1
V gene: TRBV19
CDR3 length: 15
CDR3 DNA: TGTGCCAGTAGTATCATTGCCGGGTTGGGCACTGAAGCTTTCTTT
CDR3 protein: CASSIIAGLGTEAFF

D gene: NA
clone size: NA
J gene: TRBJ1-4
V gene: TRBV5-1
CDR3 length: 15
CDR3 DNA: TGCGCCAGCAGCTTGGGGACAGCAACTAATGAAAAACTGTTTTTT
CDR3 protein: CASSLGTATNEKLFF

D gene: NA
clone size: NA
J gene: TRBJ2-6
V gene: TRBV7-6
CDR3 length: 19
CDR3 DNA: TGTGCCAGCAGCTTAGGTTCGCTAGTCCGAGGCTCTGGGGCCAACGTCCTGACTTTC
CDR3 protein: CASSLGSLVRGSGANVLTF

D gene: TRBD2
clone size: NA
J gene: TRBJ2-3
V gene: TRBV5-6
CDR3 length: 16
CDR3 DNA: TGTGCCAGCAGCTGGGGACTAGCGGGAGGGCTAGATACGCAGTATTTT
CDR3 protein: CASSWGLAGGLDTQYF

D gene: NA
clone size: NA
J gene: TRBJ2-3
V gene: TRBV10-2
CDR3 length: 17
CDR3 DNA: TGCGCCAGCAGTCCTGTTTGGGGGTCTCTAGGCACAGATACGCAGTATTTT
CDR3 protein: CASSPVWGSLGTDTQYF

D gene: NA
clone size: once
J gene: TRBJ2-2
V gene: TRBV19
CDR3 length: 14
CDR3 DNA: TGTGCCAGTAGTCCCCTCGGAGGGACCGGGGAGCTGTTTTTT
CDR3 protein: CASSPLGGTGELFF

D gene: NA
clone size: once
J gene: TRBJ2-1
V gene: TRBV5-1
CDR3 length: 15
CDR3 DNA: TGCGCCAGCAGCTTGACTTCAGGGAAATACAATGAGCAGTTCTTC
CDR3 protein: CASSLTSGKYNEQFF

D gene: TRBD2
clone size: once
J gene: TRBJ2-1
V gene: TRBV10-3
CDR3 length: 18
CDR3 DNA: TGTGCCATCAGTGCTTGGGCCTCTAGCGGGAGCTCCTACAATGAGCAGTTCTTC
CDR3 protein: CAISAWASSGSSYNEQFF

D gene: TRBD1
clone size: NA
J gene: TRBJ2-7
V gene: TRBV28
CDR3 length: 15
CDR3 DNA: TGTGCCAGCAGATCCCCCGGGACAGTAACCTACGAGCAGTACTTC
CDR3 protein: CASRSPGTVTYEQYF

D gene: NA
clone size: NA
J gene: TRBJ2-6
V gene: TRBV18
CDR3 length: 16
CDR3 DNA: TGTGCCAGCTCACCGTCCGTGGGGACTGGGGCCAACGTCCTGACTTTC
CDR3 protein: CASSPSVGTGANVLTF